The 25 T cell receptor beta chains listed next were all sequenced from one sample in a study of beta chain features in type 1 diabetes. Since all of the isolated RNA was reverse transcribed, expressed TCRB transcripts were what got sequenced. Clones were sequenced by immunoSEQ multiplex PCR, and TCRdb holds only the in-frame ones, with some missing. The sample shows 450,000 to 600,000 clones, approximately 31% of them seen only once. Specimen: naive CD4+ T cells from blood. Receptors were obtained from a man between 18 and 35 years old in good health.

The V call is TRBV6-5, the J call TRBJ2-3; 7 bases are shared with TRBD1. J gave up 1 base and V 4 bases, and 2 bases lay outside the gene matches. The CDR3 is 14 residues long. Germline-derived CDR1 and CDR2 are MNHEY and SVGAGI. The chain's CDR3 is CASSSDRGTDTQYF. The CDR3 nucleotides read TGTGCCAGCAGTTCCGACAGGGGCACAGATACGCAGTATTTT.

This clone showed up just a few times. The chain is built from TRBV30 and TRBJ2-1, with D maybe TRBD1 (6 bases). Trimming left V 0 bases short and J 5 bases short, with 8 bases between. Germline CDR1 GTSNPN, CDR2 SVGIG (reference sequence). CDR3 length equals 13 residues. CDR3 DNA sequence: TGTGCCTGGAGTGTAAGGACAGACAATGAGCAGTTCTTC. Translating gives CAWSVRTDNEQFF.

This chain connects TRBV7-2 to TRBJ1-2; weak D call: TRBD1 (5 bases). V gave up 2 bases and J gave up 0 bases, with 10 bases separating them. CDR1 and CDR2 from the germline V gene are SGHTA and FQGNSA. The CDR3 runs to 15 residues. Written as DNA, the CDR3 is TGTGCCAGCAGCTTACAGGGACTACCTAACTATGGCTACACCTTC. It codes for CASSLQGLPNYGYTF.

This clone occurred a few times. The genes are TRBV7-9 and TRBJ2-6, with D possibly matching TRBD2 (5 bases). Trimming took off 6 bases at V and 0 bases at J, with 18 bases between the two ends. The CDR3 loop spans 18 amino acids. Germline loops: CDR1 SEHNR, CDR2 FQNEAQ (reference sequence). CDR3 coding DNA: TGTGCCAGCAGTGCGAGGGCAGCGCCTCTCTCTGGGGCCAACGTCCTGACTTTC. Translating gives CASSARAAPLSGANVLTF.

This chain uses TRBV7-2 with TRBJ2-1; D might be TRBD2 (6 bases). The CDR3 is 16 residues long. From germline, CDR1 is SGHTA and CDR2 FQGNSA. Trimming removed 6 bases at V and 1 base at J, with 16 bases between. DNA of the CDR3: TGTGCCAGCAGTCCCTCTGCGGCGGGATCCTACAATGAGCAGTTCTTC. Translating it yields CASSPSAAGSYNEQFF. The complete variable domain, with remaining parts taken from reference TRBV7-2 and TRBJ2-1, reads GAGVSQSPSNKVTEKGKDVELRCDPISGHTALYWYRQSLGQGLEFLIYFQGNSAPDKSGLPSDRFSAERTGGSVSTLTIQRTQQEDSAVYLCASSPSAAGSYNEQFFGPGTRLTVL.

Here the CDR3 reads CASSPGPEKLFF. CDR3 coding DNA: TGTGCCAGCTCACCGGGACCTGAAAAACTGTTTTTT. The rearrangement links TRBV18 to TRBJ1-4; D is possibly TRBD1 (5 bases). V was clipped by 3 bases and J by 7 bases, with 6 bases between them. Germline V lookup: CDR1 KGHSH, CDR2 LQKENI. The CDR3 runs to 12 residues.

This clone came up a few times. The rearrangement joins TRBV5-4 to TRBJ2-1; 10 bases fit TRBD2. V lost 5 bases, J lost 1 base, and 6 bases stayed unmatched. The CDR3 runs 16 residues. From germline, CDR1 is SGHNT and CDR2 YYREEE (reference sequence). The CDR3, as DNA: TGTGCCAGCAGTCTAACTAGCGGGATTTCCTACAATGAGCAGTTCTTC. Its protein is CASSLTSGISYNEQFF.

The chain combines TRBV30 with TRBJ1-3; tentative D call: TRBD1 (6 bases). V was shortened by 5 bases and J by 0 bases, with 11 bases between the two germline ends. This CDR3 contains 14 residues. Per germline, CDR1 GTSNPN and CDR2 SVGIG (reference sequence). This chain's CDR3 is CAWARDTSGNTIYF. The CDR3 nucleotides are TGTGCCTGGGCGCGGGACACCTCTGGAAACACCATATATTTT.

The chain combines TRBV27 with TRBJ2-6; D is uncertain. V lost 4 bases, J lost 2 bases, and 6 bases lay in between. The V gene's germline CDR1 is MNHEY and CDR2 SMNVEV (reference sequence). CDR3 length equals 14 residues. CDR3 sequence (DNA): TGTGCCAGCAGTTCGACTCCTGGGGCCAACGTCCTGACTTTC. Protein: CASSSTPGANVLTF.

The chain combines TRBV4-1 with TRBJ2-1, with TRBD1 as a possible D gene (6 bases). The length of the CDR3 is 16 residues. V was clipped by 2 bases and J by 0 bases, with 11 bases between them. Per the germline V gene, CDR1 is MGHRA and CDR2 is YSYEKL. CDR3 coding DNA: TGCGCCAGCAGCCAATTTACACAGGGCTCCTACAATGAGCAGTTCTTC. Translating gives CASSQFTQGSYNEQFF.

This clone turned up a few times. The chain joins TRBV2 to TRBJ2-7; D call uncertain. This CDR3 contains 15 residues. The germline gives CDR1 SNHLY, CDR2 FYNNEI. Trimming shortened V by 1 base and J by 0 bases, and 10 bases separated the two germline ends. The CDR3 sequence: CASSEGVTTSYEQYF. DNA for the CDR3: TGTGCCAGCAGTGAAGGGGTCACTACCTCCTACGAGCAGTACTTC.

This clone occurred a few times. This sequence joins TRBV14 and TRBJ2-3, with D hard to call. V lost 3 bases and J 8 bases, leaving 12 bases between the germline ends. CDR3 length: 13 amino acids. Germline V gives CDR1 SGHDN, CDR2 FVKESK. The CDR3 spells CASSQQNDGTQYF. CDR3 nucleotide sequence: TGTGCCAGCAGCCAGCAGAACGATGGTACGCAGTATTTT.

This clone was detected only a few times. The DNA of the CDR3 is TGTGCCAGCAGTCTAAAAGGGGGTACGCAGTATTTT. Translation: CASSLKGGTQYF. The chain employs TRBV25-1 and TRBJ2-3; the D gene is possibly TRBD1 (6 bases). CDR1 MGHDK and CDR2 SYGVNS come from the germline V gene. Deletions cut 5 bases from V and 8 bases from J, with 11 bases between. The CDR3 has 12 amino acids.

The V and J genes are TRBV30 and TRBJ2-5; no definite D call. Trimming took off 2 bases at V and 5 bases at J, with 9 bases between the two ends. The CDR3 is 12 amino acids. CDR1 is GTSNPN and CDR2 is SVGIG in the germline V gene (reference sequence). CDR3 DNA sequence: TGTGCCTGGAGTTCTGTGGTCGAGACCCAGTACTTC. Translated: CAWSSVVETQYF.

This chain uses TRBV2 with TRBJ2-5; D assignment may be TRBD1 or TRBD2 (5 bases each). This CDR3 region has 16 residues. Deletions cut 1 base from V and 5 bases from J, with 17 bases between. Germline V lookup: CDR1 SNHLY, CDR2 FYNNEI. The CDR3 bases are TGTGCCAGCAGTGAAGTTTTTGCAGTGGGGGTGGAGACCCAGTACTTC. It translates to CASSEVFAVGVETQYF.

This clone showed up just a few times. CDR3 sequence reads: CASSNRLAGIYNEQFF. The CDR3 bases are TGTGCCAGCAGCAACCGACTAGCGGGAATCTACAATGAGCAGTTCTTC. This chain links TRBV7-2 with TRBJ2-1; 11 positions match TRBD2. V shed 5 bases and J 3 bases; nucleotides not matched to a gene: 6. Per germline, CDR1 SGHTA and CDR2 FQGNSA. This CDR3 contains 16 residues.

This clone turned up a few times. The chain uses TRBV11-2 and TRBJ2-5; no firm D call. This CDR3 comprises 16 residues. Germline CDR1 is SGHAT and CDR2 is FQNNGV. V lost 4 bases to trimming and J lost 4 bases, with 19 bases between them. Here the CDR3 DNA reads TGTGCCAGCAGCTCTGGACCGCTTTTCCTAGGAGAGACCCAGTACTTC. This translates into CASSSGPLFLGETQYF.

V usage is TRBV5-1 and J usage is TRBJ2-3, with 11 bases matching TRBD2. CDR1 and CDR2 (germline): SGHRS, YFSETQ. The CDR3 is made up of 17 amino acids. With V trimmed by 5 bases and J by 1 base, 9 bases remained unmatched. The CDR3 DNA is TGCGCCAGCAGTTATAAACTGACTAGCGGGGGCACAGATACGCAGTATTTT. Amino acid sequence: CASSYKLTSGGTDTQYF.

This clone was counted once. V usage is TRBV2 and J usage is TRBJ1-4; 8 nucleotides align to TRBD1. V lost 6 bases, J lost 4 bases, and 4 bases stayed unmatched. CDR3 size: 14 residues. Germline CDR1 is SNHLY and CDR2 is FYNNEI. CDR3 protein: CASRTGVSNEKLFF. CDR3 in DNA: TGTGCCAGCAGGACAGGGGTCAGTAATGAAAAACTGTTTTTT.

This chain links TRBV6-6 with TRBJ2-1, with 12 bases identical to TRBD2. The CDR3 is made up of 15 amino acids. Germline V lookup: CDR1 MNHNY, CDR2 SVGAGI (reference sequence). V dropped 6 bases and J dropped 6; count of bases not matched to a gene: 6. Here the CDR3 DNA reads TGTGCCAGCAGAGGACTAGCGGGGAGTATCAATGAGCAGTTCTTC. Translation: CASRGLAGSINEQFF.

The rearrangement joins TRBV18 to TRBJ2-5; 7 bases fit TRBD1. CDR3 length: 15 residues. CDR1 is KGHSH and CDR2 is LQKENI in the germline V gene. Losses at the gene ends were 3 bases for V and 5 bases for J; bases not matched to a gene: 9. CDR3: CASSPRTGKQETQYF. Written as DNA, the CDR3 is TGTGCCAGCTCACCTCGGACAGGCAAGCAGGAGACCCAGTACTTC.

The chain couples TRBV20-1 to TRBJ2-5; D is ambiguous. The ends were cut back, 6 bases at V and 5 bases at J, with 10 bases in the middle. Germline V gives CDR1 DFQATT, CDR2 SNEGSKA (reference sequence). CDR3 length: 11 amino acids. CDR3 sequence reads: CSAAISETQYF. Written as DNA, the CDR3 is TGCAGTGCCGCTATTTCGGAGACCCAGTACTTC.

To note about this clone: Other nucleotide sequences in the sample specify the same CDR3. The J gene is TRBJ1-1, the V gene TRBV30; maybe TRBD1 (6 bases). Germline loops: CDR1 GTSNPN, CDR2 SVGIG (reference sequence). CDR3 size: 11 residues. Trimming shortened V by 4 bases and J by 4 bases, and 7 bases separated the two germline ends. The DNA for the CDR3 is TGTGCCTGGACCAGGGGCACTGAAGCTTTCTTT. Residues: CAWTRGTEAFF.

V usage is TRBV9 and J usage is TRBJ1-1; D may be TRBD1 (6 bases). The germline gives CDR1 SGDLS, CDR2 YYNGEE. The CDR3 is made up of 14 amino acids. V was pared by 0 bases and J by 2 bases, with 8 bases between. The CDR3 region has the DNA TGTGCCAGCAGCGTAGAAGGGGGAAACACTGAAGCTTTCTTT. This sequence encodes CASSVEGGNTEAFF.

The CDR3 nucleotides read TGTGCCATCAGGACCGGGACAGGGGGCGCTCCCTACGAGCAGTACTTC. Residues: CAIRTGTGGAPYEQYF. This chain links TRBV10-3 with TRBJ2-7, with 12 bases identical to TRBD1. CDR1 is ENHRY and CDR2 is SYGVKD in the germline V gene. CDR3 length: 16 residues. Unmatched junction bases numbered 8, after V lost 6 bases and J lost 2 bases.